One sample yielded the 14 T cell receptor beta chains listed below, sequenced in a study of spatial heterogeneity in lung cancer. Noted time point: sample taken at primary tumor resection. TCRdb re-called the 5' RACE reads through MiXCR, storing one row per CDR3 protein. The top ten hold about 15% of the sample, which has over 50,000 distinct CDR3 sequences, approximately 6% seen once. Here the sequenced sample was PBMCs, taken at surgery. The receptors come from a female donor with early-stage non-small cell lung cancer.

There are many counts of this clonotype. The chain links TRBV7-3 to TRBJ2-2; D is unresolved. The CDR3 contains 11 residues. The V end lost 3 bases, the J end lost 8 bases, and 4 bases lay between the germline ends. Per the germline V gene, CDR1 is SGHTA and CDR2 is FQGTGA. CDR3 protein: CASSFRGELFF. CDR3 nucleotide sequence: TGTGCCAGCAGCTTTAGGGGGGAGCTGTTTTTT.

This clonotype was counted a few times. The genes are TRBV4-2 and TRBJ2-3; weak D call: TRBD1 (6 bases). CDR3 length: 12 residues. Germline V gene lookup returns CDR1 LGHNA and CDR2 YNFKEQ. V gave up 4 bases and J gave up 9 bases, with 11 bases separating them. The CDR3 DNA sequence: TGTGCCAGCAGCCCAGGGGTAGGCACGCAGTATTTT. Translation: CASSPGVGTQYF.

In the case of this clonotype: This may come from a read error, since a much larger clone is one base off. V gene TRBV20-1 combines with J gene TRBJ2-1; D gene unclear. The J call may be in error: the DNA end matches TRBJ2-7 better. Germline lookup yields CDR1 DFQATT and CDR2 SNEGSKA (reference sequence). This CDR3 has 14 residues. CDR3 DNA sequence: TGCAGTGCTAGACTGAGAGGTGCCTACAATGAGCAGTACTTC. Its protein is CSARLRGAYNEQYF.

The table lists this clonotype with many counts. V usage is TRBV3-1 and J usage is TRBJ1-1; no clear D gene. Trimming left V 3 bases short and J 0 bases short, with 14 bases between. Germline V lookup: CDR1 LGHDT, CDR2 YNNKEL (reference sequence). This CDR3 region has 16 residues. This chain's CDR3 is CASSHPRLSMNTEAFF. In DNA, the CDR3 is TGTGCCAGCAGCCATCCCAGGCTCAGCATGAACACTGAAGCTTTCTTT.

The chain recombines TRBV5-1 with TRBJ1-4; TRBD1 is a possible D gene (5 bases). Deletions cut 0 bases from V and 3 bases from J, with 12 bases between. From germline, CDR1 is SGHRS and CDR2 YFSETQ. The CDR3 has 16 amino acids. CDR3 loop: CASSLVGGISNEKLFF. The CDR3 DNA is TGCGCCAGCAGCTTGGTTGGGGGGATCTCTAATGAAAAACTGTTTTTT.

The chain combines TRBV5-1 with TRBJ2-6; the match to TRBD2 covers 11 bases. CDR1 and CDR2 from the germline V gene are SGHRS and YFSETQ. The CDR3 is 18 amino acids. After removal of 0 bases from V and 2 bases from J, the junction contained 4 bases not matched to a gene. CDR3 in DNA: TGCGCCAGCAGCTTGGAACTAGCGGGGGTACCTGGGGCCAACGTCCTGACTTTC. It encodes CASSLELAGVPGANVLTF.

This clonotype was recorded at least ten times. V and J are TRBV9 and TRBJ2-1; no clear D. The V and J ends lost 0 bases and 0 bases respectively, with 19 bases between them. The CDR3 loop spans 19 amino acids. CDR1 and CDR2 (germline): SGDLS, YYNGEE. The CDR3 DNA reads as TGTGCCAGCAGCGTAGACGTGGGCAGGCTCAAAAGCTCCTACAATGAGCAGTTCTTC. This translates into CASSVDVGRLKSSYNEQFF.

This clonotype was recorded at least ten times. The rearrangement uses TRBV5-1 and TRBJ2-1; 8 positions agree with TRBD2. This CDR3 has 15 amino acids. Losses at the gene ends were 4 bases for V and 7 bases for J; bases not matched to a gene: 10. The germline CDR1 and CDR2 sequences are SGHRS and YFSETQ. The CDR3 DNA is TGCGCCAGCAGCACCGGGACTAGAGACGGAAATGAGCAGTTCTTC. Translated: CASSTGTRDGNEQFF.

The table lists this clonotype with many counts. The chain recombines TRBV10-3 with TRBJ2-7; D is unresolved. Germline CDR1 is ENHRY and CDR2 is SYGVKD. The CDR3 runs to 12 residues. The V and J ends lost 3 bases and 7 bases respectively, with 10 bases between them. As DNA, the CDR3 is TGTGCCATCAGTGAAAATACCGAGGAGCAGTACGTC. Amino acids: CAISENTEEQYV.

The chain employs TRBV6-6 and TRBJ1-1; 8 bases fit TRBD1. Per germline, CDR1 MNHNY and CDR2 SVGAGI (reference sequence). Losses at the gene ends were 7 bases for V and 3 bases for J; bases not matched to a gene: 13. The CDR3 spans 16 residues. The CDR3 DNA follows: TGTGCCAGCACCACAGGGCGGGCCAGGGGGCACACTGAAGCTTTCTTT. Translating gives CASTTGRARGHTEAFF.

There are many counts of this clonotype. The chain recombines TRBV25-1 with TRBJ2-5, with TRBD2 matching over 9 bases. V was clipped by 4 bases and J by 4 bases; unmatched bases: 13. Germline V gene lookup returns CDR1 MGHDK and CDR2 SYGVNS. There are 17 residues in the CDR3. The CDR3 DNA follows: TGTGCCAGCAGTGCCCCACGGGGCCTAGCGGGATTAGAGACCCAGTACTTC. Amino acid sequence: CASSAPRGLAGLETQYF.

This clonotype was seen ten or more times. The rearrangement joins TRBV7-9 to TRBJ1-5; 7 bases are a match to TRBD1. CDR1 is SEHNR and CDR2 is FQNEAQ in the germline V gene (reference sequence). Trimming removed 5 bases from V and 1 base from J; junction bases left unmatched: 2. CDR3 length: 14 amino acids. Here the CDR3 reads CASSPGGSNQPQHF. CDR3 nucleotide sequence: TGTGCCAGCAGCCCAGGGGGGAGCAATCAGCCCCAGCATTTT. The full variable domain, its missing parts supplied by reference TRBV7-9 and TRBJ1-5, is DTGVSQNPRHKITKRGQNVTFRCDPISEHNRLYWYRQTLGQGPEFLTYFQNEAQLEKSRLLSDRFSAERPKGSFSTLEIQRTEQGDSAMYLCASSPGGSNQPQHFGDGTRLSIL.

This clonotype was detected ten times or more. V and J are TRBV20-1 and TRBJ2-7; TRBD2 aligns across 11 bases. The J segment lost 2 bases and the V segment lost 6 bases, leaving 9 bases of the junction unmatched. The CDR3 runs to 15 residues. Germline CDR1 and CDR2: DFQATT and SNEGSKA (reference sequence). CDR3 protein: CSAPPLAGGAYEQYF. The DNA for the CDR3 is TGCAGTGCCCCCCCCCTAGCGGGAGGCGCCTACGAGCAGTACTTC.

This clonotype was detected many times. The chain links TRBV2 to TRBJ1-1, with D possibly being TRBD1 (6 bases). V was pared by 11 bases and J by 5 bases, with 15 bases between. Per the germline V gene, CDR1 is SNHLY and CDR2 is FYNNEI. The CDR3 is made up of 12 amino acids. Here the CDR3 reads CACKQGGTEAFF. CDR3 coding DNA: TGTGCCTGCAAACAGGGAGGGACTGAAGCTTTCTTT.